What follows are 2 T cell receptor beta chains derived from one specimen sequenced in a study of molecular identifiers for immune sequencing clone quantification. TCRdb re-analysed the PCR reads in MiXCR, keeping a single row per CDR3 protein. Of about 500,000 distinct CDR3 sequences in the sample, 20% to 25% were seen once. The source material was naive CD8+ T cells from blood, with Jurkat cell RNA spiked in. Subset meaning: FACS-sorted CD8+CD4-CCR7+CD45RA+ naive T cells. The origin of the receptors is a human donor in good health. Some libraries in this study had Jurkat cell RNA spiked in.

J is TRBJ1-4 and V is TRBV10-3; no reliable D call. V lost 2 bases to trimming and J lost 8 bases, with 9 bases between them. The CDR3 is 13 amino acids. CDR1 and CDR2 (germline): ENHRY, SYGVKD. CDR3 nucleotide sequence: TGTGCCATCAGTGAGGTGGGTGCCGAAAAACTGTTTTTT. Translated: CAISEVGAEKLFF.

To note about this clonotype: Since no conserved phenylalanine or tryptophan closes the CDR3, a read error is the likely cause. This chain connects TRBV12-3 or TRBV12-4 to TRBJ1-5; no firm D call. The CDR3 is 15 residues long. V lost 2 bases and J 0 bases, leaving 8 bases between the germline ends. In DNA form, the CDR3 reads TGTGCCAGCAGTTTATGGAGTAATAGCAATCAGCCCCAGCATTCT. Translation gives CASSLWSNSNQPQHS.